The 21 T cell receptor beta chains listed next were all sequenced from one sample in a study of cytomegalovirus exposure and HLA in healthy donors. PCR was performed using 60 Vbeta and 13 Jbeta primers. The protocol was immunoSEQ multiplex PCR, while the TCRdb copy is restricted to in-frame clones and leaves out a portion. This sample has over 150,000 clones, with around 68% found just once. The sample taken for sequencing was PBMCs. These receptors originate from a woman in her thirties or forties in good health and CMV-seropositive.

This clone was seen only a few times. This chain links TRBV2 with TRBJ1-5; no definite D call. Between the trimmed V and J ends, which lost 6 bases and 0 bases, there was a span of 12 bases. The CDR3 consists of 15 residues. Germline V gene sequence: CDR1 SNHLY, CDR2 FYNNEI. The DNA of the CDR3 is TGTGCCAGCAGGGCGACACAATATAGCAATCAGCCCCAGCATTTT. This sequence encodes CASRATQYSNQPQHF.

This clone has a handful of counts. This chain uses TRBV5-5 with TRBJ2-5; the D gene is possibly TRBD1 (5 bases). Looked up from germline, CDR1 is SGHKS and CDR2 is YYEKEE (reference sequence). This CDR3 has 14 residues. V was cut by 2 bases and J by 0 bases, with 8 bases left in between. CDR3 in amino acids: CASSFNRYQETQYF. The DNA of the CDR3 is TGTGCCAGCAGCTTTAACAGGTACCAAGAGACCCAGTACTTC.

The chain carries TRBV10-3 and TRBJ1-3; D gene uncertain. The germline V gene encodes CDR1 ENHRY and CDR2 SYGVKD. The CDR3 covers 20 residues. V was shortened by 0 bases and J by 0 bases, with 21 bases between the two germline ends. CDR3 DNA sequence: TGTGCCATCAGTGAGTCGATTATGTTAACGGCGGCGAGCTCTGGAAACACCATATATTTT. Protein sequence: CAISESIMLTAASSGNTIYF.

The chain couples TRBV9 to TRBJ1-1; TRBD1 matches at 9 bases. Trimming took 2 bases from V and 0 from J; bases not matched to a gene: 5. Per germline, CDR1 SGDLS and CDR2 YYNGEE. The CDR3 totals 16 residues. The CDR3 DNA sequence: TGTGCCAGCAGCGTGGGACAGGGCATAGTGAACACTGAAGCTTTCTTT. It translates to CASSVGQGIVNTEAFF.

CDR3 sequence: CASSLVANEQFF. The CDR3 region has the DNA TGCGCCAGCAGCTTGGTTGCGAATGAGCAGTTCTTC. The chain has TRBV5-1 and TRBJ2-1; D is unclear. Germline V gene sequence: CDR1 SGHRS, CDR2 YFSETQ. CDR3 length: 12 residues. V was clipped by 0 bases and J by 7 bases, with 5 bases between them.

The chain combines TRBV7-2 with TRBJ1-1, with 7 bases fitting TRBD1. The CDR3 is 16 residues long. With 0 bases clipped from V and 1 base from J, the junction kept 5 bases outside the gene matches. The germline gives CDR1 SGHTA, CDR2 FQGNSA. DNA of the CDR3: TGTGCCAGCAGCTTAGCGTGGTCAGGGGGGAACACTGAAGCTTTCTTT. It codes for CASSLAWSGGNTEAFF.

The V call is TRBV11-1, the J call TRBJ2-5; 10 bases agree with TRBD1. The J segment lost 5 bases and the V segment lost 4 bases, leaving 10 bases of the junction unmatched. The CDR3 sequence is 16 residues long. Germline CDR1 SGHAT, CDR2 FQDESV (reference sequence). CDR3 coding DNA: TGTGCCAGCAGCTCAGGACAGGGGGTGGCGGGGGAGACCCAGTACTTC. Amino acids: CASSSGQGVAGETQYF.

This clone showed up just a few times. This rearrangement joins TRBV28 to TRBJ2-3, with 10 bases identical to TRBD2. Trimming at V came to 2 bases and at J to 6 bases, leaving 5 bases not matched to a gene. From germline, CDR1 is MDHEN and CDR2 SYDVKM. The CDR3 totals 15 residues. CDR3 loop: CASSLTSGAGDTQYF. In DNA form, the CDR3 reads TGTGCCAGCAGTTTAACTAGCGGGGCAGGGGATACGCAGTATTTT.

The rearrangement uses TRBV12-2 and TRBJ2-1; the table assigns TRBD2, which was not confirmed against the DNA. TRBV12-2 is designated a pseudogene. This CDR3 spans 17 amino acids. The CDR3 DNA follows: TGTGCAAGTCGTCCTAGACTAGCACCTAGGGGATACAATGAGCAGTTCTTC. This translates into CASRPRLAPRGYNEQFF.

A single count supports this clone. V gene TRBV7-3 combines with J gene TRBJ2-1; tentatively, D is TRBD2 (5 bases). Germline CDR1 SGHTA, CDR2 FQGTGA. Trimming took off 5 bases at V and 4 bases at J, with 9 bases between the two ends. CDR3 size: 13 residues. This CDR3 is CASSPGNYNEQFF. CDR3 nucleotide sequence: TGTGCCAGCAGCCCCGGGAATTACAATGAGCAGTTCTTC. Using reference TRBV7-3 and TRBJ2-1 for the parts outside the CDR3, the full variable domain is GAGVSQTPSNKVTEKGKYVELRCDPISGHTALYWYRQSLGQGPEFLIYFQGTGAADDSGLPNDRFFAVRPEGSVSTLKIQRTERGDSAVYLCASSPGNYNEQFFGPGTRLTVL.

The chain links TRBV5-5 to TRBJ2-7; TRBD1 aligns across 9 bases. This CDR3 is 16 amino acids long. V gave up 4 bases and J gave up 2 bases; unmatched junction bases: 10. Germline CDR1 reads SGHKS; CDR2 reads YYEKEE (reference sequence). For the CDR3, the DNA is TGTGCCAGCAGCCCCCCGGACAGGGGATTTCCCTACGAGCAGTACTTC. Encoded protein: CASSPPDRGFPYEQYF. Drawing the rest from reference TRBV5-5 and TRBJ2-7, the complete variable domain is DAGVTQSPTHLIKTRGQQVTLRCSPISGHKSVSWYQQVLGQGPQFIFQYYEKEERGRGNFPDRFSARQFPNYSSELNVNALLLGDSALYLCASSPPDRGFPYEQYFGPGTRLTVT.

Worth noting for this clone: The sample has other DNA sequences that encode this CDR3 too. This chain uses TRBV18 with TRBJ1-1; tentative D call: TRBD1 (6 bases). Germline CDR1 and CDR2: KGHSH and LQKENI. The CDR3 loop spans 13 amino acids. Trimming stripped 3 bases from V and 2 bases from J, with 7 bases between. CDR3 sequence: CASSPGQNTEAFF. CDR3 in DNA: TGTGCCAGCTCACCGGGACAAAACACTGAAGCTTTCTTT.

This chain links TRBV4-3 with TRBJ1-2; 7 bases match TRBD1. J lost 8 bases, V lost 3 bases, and 6 bases had no gene match. CDR3 length: 13 amino acids. Germline CDR1 LGHNA, CDR2 YSLEER. The CDR3 region has the DNA TGCGCCAGCAGCCATCGACAGGGTGGAGGCTACACCTTC. Translation: CASSHRQGGGYTF.

The CDR3 region is CAIKIGDRQYSPLHF. CDR3 DNA sequence: TGTGCCATCAAAATAGGGGACAGGCAATATTCACCCCTCCACTTT. This chain joins TRBV10-3 and TRBJ1-6, with 8 bases lining up with TRBD1. The germline V gene has CDR1 ENHRY and CDR2 SYGVKD. The CDR3 has 15 amino acids. J gave up 8 bases and V 7 bases, and 10 bases lay outside the gene matches.

The chain combines TRBV6-4 with TRBJ2-5; D gene uncertain. Gene TRBJ2-7 matches the end of the DNA better, so the J call may be wrong. The CDR3 sequence is 10 residues long. Germline loops: CDR1 MRHNA, CDR2 SNTAGT. CDR3 loop: CASKNYEQYF. The DNA for the CDR3 is TGTGCCAGCAAGAACTACGAGCAGTACTTC.

This chain links TRBV2 with TRBJ2-2; possibly TRBD1 for D (6 bases). Trimming removed 6 bases from V and 0 bases from J, with 11 bases in between. This CDR3 is built from 15 residues. The V gene's germline CDR1 is SNHLY and CDR2 FYNNEI. CDR3 DNA: TGTGCCAGCAGAGAGGACAGCGCGAACACCGGGGAGCTGTTTTTT. Its protein product is CASREDSANTGELFF.

Points on this clone: Mismatch with germline at one junction end may stem from a read error. J is TRBJ1-2 and V is TRBV9, with D unresolved. The CDR3 consists of 14 residues. Germline CDR1 is SGDLS and CDR2 is YYNGEE. In nucleotides, the CDR3 is TGTGCCAGCAGCCCCCAGAGGGCTGAATATGGCTACCCCTTC. Translation: CASSPQRAEYGYPF.

The chain recombines TRBV15 with TRBJ1-5; TRBD1 matches 9 bases. This CDR3 contains 16 residues. With 3 bases clipped from V and 7 bases from J, the junction kept 10 bases outside the gene matches. Germline loops: CDR1 LNHNV, CDR2 YYDKDF (reference sequence). The CDR3: CATSRGGTGGVQPQHF. CDR3 coding DNA: TGTGCCACCAGCAGGGGGGGCACAGGGGGCGTGCAGCCCCAGCATTTT.

V gene TRBV5-4 combines with J gene TRBJ1-1; 10 bases fit TRBD1. J gave up 6 bases and V 4 bases, and 15 bases lay outside the gene matches. This CDR3 comprises 17 residues. CDR1 and CDR2 (germline): SGHNT, YYREEE (reference sequence). This chain's CDR3 is CASSLGTGVLMSSEAFF. The CDR3 nucleotides read TGTGCCAGCAGCCTAGGGACAGGGGTATTGATGTCCTCTGAAGCTTTCTTT.

The chain joins TRBV19 to TRBJ1-2, with 7 bases that match TRBD1. V trimming: 5 bases; J trimming: 3 bases; junction bases outside the gene matches: 9. This CDR3 spans 15 amino acids. In germline, CDR1 is LNHDA, CDR2 SQIVND (reference sequence). The CDR3: CASSEGAITHYGYTF. For the CDR3, the DNA is TGTGCCAGTAGTGAGGGGGCCATCACGCACTATGGCTACACCTTC. The entire variable domain, with the rest obtained from reference TRBV19 and TRBJ1-2, is as follows: DGGITQSPKYLFRKEGQNVTLSCEQNLNHDAMYWYRQDPGQGLRLIYYSQIVNDFQKGDIAEGYSVSREKKESFPLTVTSAQKNPTAFYLCASSEGAITHYGYTFGSGTRLTVV.

This clone came up a few times. The rearrangement joins TRBV18 to TRBJ1-4; D not certain. The CDR3 sequence is 15 residues long. The ends were cut back, 5 bases at V and 8 bases at J, with 18 bases in the middle. Germline V lookup: CDR1 KGHSH, CDR2 LQKENI. Here the CDR3 reads CASSAAGRGYEKLFF. The CDR3 coding sequence is TGTGCCAGCTCAGCGGCGGGTCGCGGATACGAAAAACTGTTTTTT.